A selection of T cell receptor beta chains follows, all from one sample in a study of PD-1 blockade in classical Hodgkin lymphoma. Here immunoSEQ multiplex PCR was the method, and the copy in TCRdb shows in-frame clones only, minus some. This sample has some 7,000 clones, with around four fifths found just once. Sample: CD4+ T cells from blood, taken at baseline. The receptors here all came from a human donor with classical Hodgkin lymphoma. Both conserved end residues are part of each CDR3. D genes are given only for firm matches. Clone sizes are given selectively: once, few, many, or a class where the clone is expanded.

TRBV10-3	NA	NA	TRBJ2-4	TGTGCCATCAGTGAGTCGTCGCCTGAGGGCAAAAACATTCAGTACTTC	CAISESSPEGKNIQYF
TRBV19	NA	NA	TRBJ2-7	TGTGCCAGTAGTATCATTTTATTGGGGACGTCCTCCTACGAGCAGTACTTC	CASSIILLGTSSYEQYF
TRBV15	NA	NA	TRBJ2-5	TGTGCCACCAGCAGAGTTGCACGGGTGGAGACCCAGTACTTC	CATSRVARVETQYF
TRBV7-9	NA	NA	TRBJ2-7	TGTGCCAGCAGCTTAGAGGACCGCTACGAGCAGTACTTC	CASSLEDRYEQYF
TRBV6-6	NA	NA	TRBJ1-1	TGTGCCAGCAGGACAGACCAAACTGAAGCTTTCTTT	CASRTDQTEAFF
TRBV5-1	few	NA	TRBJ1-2	TGCGCCAGCAGCTTGGCGGGGGCCGGTGGCTACACCTTC	CASSLAGAGGYTF
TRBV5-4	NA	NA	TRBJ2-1	TGTGCCAGCAGCTTGGCACGGGTGGACAATGAGCAGTTCTTC	CASSLARVDNEQFF
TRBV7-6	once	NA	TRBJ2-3	TGTGCCAGCAGCTTAGGGGATCGGGACACAGATACGCAGTATTTT	CASSLGDRDTDTQYF
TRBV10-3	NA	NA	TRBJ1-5	TGTGCCATCAGTGATCTCATAGGGGTTAGTCAGCCCCAGCATTTT	CAISDLIGVSQPQHF
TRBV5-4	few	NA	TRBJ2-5	TGTGCCAGCAGCTGGCCAGGGACAATCCAAGAGACCCAGTACTTC	CASSWPGTIQETQYF
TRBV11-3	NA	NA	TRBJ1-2	TGTGCCAGCAGCCACGGACCAGCTTCCTATGGCTACACCTTC	CASSHGPASYGYTF